The present T cell receptor (beta chain) was sequenced within a study of blood T cell repertoires in COVID-19 (dated by TCRdb to 2020 to 2021). In the study overall: ImmuneRACE Cohort 3 recovered participants were defined by two consecutive negative NP/OP PCR tests, healthcare professional clearance, or symptom resolution. The collaborator samples originated in the United States, Italy and Spain and spanned the acute and convalescent phases of COVID-19. The prospective study material was composed of cDNA or gDNA derived from T cells, B-cell-depleted T cells, or PBMCs. Deeply sampled blood TCRbeta repertoires from subjects exposed to, actively infected with, or recovered from COVID-19 were included in the dataset. The repertoires were released in a freely available public database meant as a resource for research on the immune response to SARS-CoV-2. The samples were drawn from two sources: the first 160 participants of the ongoing ImmuneRACE study, and some 1,300 subjects contributed by 6 global collaborators. A de-identified subject ID, COVID-19 status, age in years and sex were almost always included in the sample metadata. Where HLA class I and class II types were available, the types were taken from metadata supplied by the sample provider, not from assay-based typing. Study-level results and caveats: How much clinical and demographic metadata was included differed by source and by participant, and the metadata was provided uncurated.

The germline V gene encodes CDR1 MNHNS and CDR2 SASEGT. Cut back by 2 bases and 1 base, the V and J ends lie 14 bases apart. The CDR3 contains 16 residues, cysteine and phenylalanine counted. The kept DNA is CDR3 alone, 48 bases in frame from the first base. TCRbeta CDR3 regions were amplified from genomic DNA using the immunoSEQ Assay, a bias-controlled multiplex PCR. The paper's processing steps were these. The number of nucleated cells in each sample was estimated from the amplification of reference gene primers within the assay. To quantify the absolute abundance of each unique TCRbeta CDR3 rearrangement, sequence reads were collapsed and filtered. For each sample, productive Simpson clonality was calculated as the square root of Simpson's diversity index over productive rearrangements. TCRdb mirrors the immuneACCESS table, restricted to in-frame sequences. Some clones are absent from its copies; in checked studies, under half trace to an unresolved V gene, and the reason for the others is unknown. V and J calls and clone size are copied from that table; D and trimming were computed from the DNA. This sample comprises more than 300,000 clones, around 87% of them detected only once. The ten largest clonotypes hold 1.5% to 2.5% of the sample.

In the prospective study, participants were roughly 18 to 89 years old, resided in 25 or so geographic areas of the United States, and were enrolled through a virtual design. In the prospective study, cohorts were assigned on the basis of participant-reported clinical history obtained from a screening survey and a study questionnaire. Mobile phlebotomists in the prospective study collected whole blood, serum and a nasopharyngeal or oropharyngeal swab from every participant. Over an approximately 2-month period, participants in the prospective study had the option of providing additional blood draws and questionnaires. Before DNA extraction, blood samples from the prospective study were shipped at room temperature or frozen. As for this clone: Its antigen is currently not known. No much larger clonotype is one base removed from it; base qualities were not supplied.

The specimen sequenced was PBMCs or T cells enriched from blood (not recorded which). The clonotype was recovered from a man between 35 and 55 years old in a cohort exposed to, infected with or recovered from COVID-19 (not recorded which). Recombination linked TRBV6-1 to TRBJ2-5; a tentative D match to TRBD1 spans 6 bases. The DNA sequence follows: TGTGCCAGCAGTGAAAACAGGGAACGAATCCAAGAGACCCAGTACTTC. Protein translation: CASSENRERIQETQYF.